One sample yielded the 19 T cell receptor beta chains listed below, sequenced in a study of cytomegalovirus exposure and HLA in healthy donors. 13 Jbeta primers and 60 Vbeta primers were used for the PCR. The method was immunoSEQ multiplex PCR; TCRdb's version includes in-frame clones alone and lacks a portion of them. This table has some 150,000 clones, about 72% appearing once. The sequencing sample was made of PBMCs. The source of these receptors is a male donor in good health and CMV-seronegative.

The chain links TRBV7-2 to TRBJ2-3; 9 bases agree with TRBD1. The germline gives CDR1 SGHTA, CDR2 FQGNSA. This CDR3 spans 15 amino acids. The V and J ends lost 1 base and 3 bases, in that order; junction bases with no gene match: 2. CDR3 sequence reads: CASSLVGQGTDTQYF. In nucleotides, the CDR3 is TGTGCCAGCAGCTTAGTGGGACAGGGAACAGATACGCAGTATTTT.

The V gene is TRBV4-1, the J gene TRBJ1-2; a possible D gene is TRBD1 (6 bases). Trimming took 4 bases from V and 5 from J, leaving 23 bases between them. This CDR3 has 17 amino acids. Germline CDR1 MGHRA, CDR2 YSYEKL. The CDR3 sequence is CASSPSQGPFPLYGYTF. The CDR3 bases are TGCGCCAGCAGCCCGTCACAGGGACCATTTCCCTTATATGGCTACACCTTC.

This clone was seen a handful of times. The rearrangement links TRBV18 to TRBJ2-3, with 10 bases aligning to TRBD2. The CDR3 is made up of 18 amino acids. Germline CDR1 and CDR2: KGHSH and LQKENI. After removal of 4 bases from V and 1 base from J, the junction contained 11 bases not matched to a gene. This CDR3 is CASSQDTSGNGGTDTQYF. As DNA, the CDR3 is TGTGCCAGCTCACAGGATACTAGCGGGAATGGTGGCACAGATACGCAGTATTTT.

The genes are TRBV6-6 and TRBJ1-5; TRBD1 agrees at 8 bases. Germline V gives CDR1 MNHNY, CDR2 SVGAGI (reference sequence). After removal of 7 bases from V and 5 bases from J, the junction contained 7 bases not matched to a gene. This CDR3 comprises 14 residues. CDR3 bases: TGTGCCAGCAATCCCCCAGGGGGCGATCAGCCCCAGCATTTT. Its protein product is CASNPPGGDQPQHF.

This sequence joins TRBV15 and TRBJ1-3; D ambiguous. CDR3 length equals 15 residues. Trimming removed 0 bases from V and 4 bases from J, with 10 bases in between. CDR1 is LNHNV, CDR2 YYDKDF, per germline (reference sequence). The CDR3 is CATSRDRVPGNTIYF. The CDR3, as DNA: TGTGCCACCAGCAGAGATCGGGTCCCCGGAAACACCATATATTTT.

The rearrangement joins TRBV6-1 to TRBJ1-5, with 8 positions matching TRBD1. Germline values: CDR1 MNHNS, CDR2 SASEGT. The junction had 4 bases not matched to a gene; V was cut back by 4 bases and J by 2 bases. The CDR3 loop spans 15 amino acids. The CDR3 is CASSVSTGGNQPQHF. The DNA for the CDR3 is TGTGCCAGCAGTGTATCGACAGGGGGCAATCAGCCCCAGCATTTT.

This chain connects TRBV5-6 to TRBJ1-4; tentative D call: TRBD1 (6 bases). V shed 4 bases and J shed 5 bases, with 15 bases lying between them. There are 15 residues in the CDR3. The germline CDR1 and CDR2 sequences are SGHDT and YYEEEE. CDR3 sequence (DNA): TGTGCCAGCAGCGGCTACAGGGCCGGGAATGAAAAACTGTTTTTT. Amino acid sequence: CASSGYRAGNEKLFF.

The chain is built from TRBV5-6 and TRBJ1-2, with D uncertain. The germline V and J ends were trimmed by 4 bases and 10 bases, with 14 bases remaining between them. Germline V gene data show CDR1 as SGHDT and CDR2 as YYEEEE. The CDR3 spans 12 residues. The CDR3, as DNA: TGTGCCAGCAGCCCTAATGGAGGGCCCTACACCTTC. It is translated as CASSPNGGPYTF.

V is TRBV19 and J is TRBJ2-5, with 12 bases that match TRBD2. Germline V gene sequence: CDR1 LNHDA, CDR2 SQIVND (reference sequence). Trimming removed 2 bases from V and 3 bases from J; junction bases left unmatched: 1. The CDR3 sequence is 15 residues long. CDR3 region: CASSIPSGREETQYF. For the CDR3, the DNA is TGTGCCAGTAGTATACCTAGCGGGAGGGAAGAGACCCAGTACTTC.

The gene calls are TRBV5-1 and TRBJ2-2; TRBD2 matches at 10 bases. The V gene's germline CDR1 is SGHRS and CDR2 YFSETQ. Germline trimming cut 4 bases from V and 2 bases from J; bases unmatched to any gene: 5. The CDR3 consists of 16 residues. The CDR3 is CASSHRTSGNTGELFF. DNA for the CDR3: TGCGCCAGCAGCCATCGGACTAGCGGCAACACCGGGGAGCTGTTTTTT.

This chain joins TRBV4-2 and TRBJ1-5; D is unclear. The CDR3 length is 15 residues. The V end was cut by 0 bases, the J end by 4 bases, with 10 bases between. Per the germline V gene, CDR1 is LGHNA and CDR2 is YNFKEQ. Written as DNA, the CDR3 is TGTGCCAGCAGCCAAGATTCGGGGTCGAATCAGCCCCAGCATTTT. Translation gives CASSQDSGSNQPQHF.

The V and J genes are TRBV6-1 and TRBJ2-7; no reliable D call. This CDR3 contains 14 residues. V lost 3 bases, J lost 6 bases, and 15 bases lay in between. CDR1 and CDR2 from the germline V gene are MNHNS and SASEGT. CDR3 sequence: CASSDNRSPREQYF. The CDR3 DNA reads TGTGCCAGCAGTGATAACCGGAGTCCCCGCGAGCAGTACTTC.

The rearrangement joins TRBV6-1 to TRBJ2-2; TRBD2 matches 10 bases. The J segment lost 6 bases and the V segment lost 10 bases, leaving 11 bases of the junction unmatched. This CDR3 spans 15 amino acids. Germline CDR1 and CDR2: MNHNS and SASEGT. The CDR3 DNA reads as TGTGCCATCCGAGGGTTAGCGGGAGGCCCCGGGGAGCTGTTTTTT. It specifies CAIRGLAGGPGELFF.

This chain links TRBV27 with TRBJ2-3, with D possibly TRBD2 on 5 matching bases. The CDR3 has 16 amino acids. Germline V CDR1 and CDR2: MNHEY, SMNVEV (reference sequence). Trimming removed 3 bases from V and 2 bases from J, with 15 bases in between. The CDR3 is CASSLNSDVVTDTQYF. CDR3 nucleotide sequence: TGTGCCAGCAGTTTGAATAGCGACGTTGTCACAGATACGCAGTATTTT.

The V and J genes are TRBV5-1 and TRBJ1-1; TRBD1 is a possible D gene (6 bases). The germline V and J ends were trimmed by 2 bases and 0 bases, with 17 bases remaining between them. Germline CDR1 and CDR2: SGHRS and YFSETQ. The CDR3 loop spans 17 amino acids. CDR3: CASSFRSGAAMNTEAFF. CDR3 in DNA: TGCGCCAGCAGCTTTAGGTCAGGGGCCGCGATGAACACTGAAGCTTTCTTT.

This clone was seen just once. The CDR3 DNA reads TGTGCCAGCAGTAGGGACACCGACTCACCCCTCCACTTT. Its protein is CASSRDTDSPLHF. The chain links TRBV7-2 to TRBJ1-6; D might be TRBD1 (6 bases). The CDR3 consists of 13 residues. From germline, CDR1 is SGHTA and CDR2 FQGNSA. Trimming took off 6 bases at V and 10 bases at J, with 13 bases between the two ends.

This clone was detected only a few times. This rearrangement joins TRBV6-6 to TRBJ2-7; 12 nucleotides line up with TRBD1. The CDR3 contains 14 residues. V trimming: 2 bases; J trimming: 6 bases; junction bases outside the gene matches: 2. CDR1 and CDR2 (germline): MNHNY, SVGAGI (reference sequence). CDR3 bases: TGTGCCAGCAGTTACGGGACAGGGGGCAGCGAGCAGTACTTC. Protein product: CASSYGTGGSEQYF.

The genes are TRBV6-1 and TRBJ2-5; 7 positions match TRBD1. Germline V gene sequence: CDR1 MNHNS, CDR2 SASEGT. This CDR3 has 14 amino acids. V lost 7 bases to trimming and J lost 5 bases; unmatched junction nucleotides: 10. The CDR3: CASTPPGGLETQYF. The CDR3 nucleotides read TGTGCCAGCACACCACCAGGGGGATTGGAGACCCAGTACTTC.

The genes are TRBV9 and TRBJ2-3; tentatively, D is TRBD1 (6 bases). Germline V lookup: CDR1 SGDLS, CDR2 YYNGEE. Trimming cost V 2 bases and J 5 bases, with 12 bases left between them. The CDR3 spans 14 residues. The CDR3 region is CASSVGVGGDTQYF. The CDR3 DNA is TGTGCCAGCAGCGTCGGAGTAGGGGGAGATACGCAGTATTTT.